This TCR beta chain was recorded in a study of human T cells and chemical hapten exposure. Across the study: Patch tests delivered 0.01% DPC to the upper back and were evaluated at 6 days. Whole-study findings and limits: DPC sensitization did not alter TCRs above 1 in 1000 frequency.

Time point specified: patch test 1, 2 weeks after DPC sensitization. Indicated treatment: therapeutic diphenylcyclopropenone sensitization with weekly scalp DPC. Venepuncture was done earlier than the placement of each patch test. TCRdb fed the RACE reads into MiXCR, producing one record per CDR3 protein. The profile shows tens of thousands of distinct CDR3 sequences, about 10% of them singletons. Turning to this clonotype: Its antigen is unknown.

The V gene lost 1 base and the J gene lost 7 bases, with 8 bases spanning the gap. The CDR3 totals 12 residues. In germline, CDR1 is LGHNT, CDR2 FRNRAP. Material: whole blood, obtained in connection with sensitization to the hapten diphenylcyclopropenone (DPC). The J gene is TRBJ2-7, the V gene TRBV12-5; a possible D gene is TRBD1 (6 bases). The receptor's source is a woman between 45 and 60 years old with alopecia areata. Some clones in this sample may be carry-over from other donors' samples. The CDR3, as DNA: TGTGCTAGTGGTTTGGCACAGGGAGAGCAGTACTTC. Encoded protein: CASGLAQGEQYF. The whole variable domain, filled in from reference TRBV12-5 and TRBJ2-7, reads DARVTQTPRHKVTEMGQEVTMRCQPILGHNTVFWYRQTMMQGLELLAYFRNRAPLDDSGMPKDRFSAEMPDATLATLKIQPSEPRDSAVYFCASGLAQGEQYFGPGTRLTVT.